These T cell receptor beta chains were read from a single sample in a study of cytomegalovirus exposure and HLA in healthy donors. Measured with immunoSEQ multiplex PCR; TCRdb has only the in-frame clones, and not every one. This sample has 85,000 to 110,000 clones, with roughly 66% found just once. Sequencing was done on a sample of PBMCs. The receptors originated from a woman aged 45-65 years in good health and CMV-seronegative. CDR3s include the opening cysteine and the closing phenylalanine or tryptophan. A D gene is named only where the DNA matches it firmly. Rows give clone size only sometimes, using once, few, many, or a class for an expanded clone.

d_gene	abundance	v_gene	j_gene	CDR3aa	CDR3nt
-	-	TRBV11-2	TRBJ1-2	CASSSDRIGGYTF	TGTGCCAGCAGCTCCGACAGAATCGGCGGCTACACCTTC
-	-	TRBV2	TRBJ1-5	CASSEGGRDQPQHF	TGTGCCAGCAGTGAAGGGGGGAGGGATCAGCCCCAGCATTTT
-	-	TRBV5-4	TRBJ2-7	CASSWDIGEQYF	TGTGCCAGCAGTTGGGACATAGGCGAGCAGTACTTC
TRBD2	-	TRBV7-3	TRBJ2-7	CASSLGMGTSGYEQYF	TGTGCCAGCAGCTTAGGGATGGGGACTAGCGGCTACGAGCAGTACTTC
-	few	TRBV5-1	TRBJ2-3	CASSIGRGLDTQYF	TGCGCCAGCAGCATCGGAAGGGGCTTAGATACGCAGTATTTT
-	-	TRBV11-3	TRBJ2-7	CASSLVGFSSYEQYF	TGTGCCAGCAGCTTAGTGGGCTTTAGCTCCTACGAGCAGTACTTC
-	once	TRBV29-1	TRBJ2-1	CSVTTQGKYILNEQFF	TGCAGCGTGACAACCCAGGGGAAATATATCTTGAATGAGCAGTTCTTC
-	-	TRBV7-9	TRBJ1-2	CASSLDSITRGYTF	TGTGCCAGCAGCCTCGACAGTATAACCAGGGGCTACACCTTC
-	-	TRBV5-8	TRBJ1-4	CASSGASNEKLFF	TGTGCCAGCAGTGGTGCCAGTAATGAAAAACTGTTTTTT
TRBD1	once	TRBV5-6	TRBJ1-4	CASSYDRGNEKLFF	TGTGCCAGCAGCTATGACAGGGGTAATGAAAAACTGTTTTTT
-	few	TRBV7-9	TRBJ2-3	CASSSRGDTQYF	TGTGCCAGCAGTTCAAGAGGGGATACGCAGTATTTT
-	-	TRBV14	TRBJ2-7	CASSPSGQLSGQYF	TGTGCCAGCAGCCCCTCTGGCCAATTATCTGGGCAGTACTTC
TRBD1	-	TRBV2	TRBJ1-1	CASSYKGNRGSGPQNTEAFF	TGTGCCAGCAGCTATAAGGGGAACAGGGGTTCAGGCCCCCAGAACACTGAAGCTTTCTTT
TRBD1	-	TRBV28	TRBJ2-7	CASNRGYEQYF	TGTGCCAGCAACAGGGGCTACGAGCAGTACTTC
TRBD2	-	TRBV5-4	TRBJ2-1	CASSWEGTSGDNEQFF	TGTGCCAGCAGCTGGGAAGGGACTAGCGGAGACAATGAGCAGTTCTTC
TRBD1	-	TRBV7-9	TRBJ1-1	CASSSTGGSPEAFF	TGTGCCAGCAGCAGCACAGGGGGCTCCCCTGAAGCTTTCTTT
-	-	TRBV29-1	TRBJ2-5	CSAEAVGVETQYF	TGCAGCGCCGAAGCGGTTGGTGTGGAGACCCAGTACTTC
-	-	TRBV28	TRBJ2-7	CATLLYSGQSYEQYF	TGTGCCACCCTCCTATACTCGGGACAAAGTTACGAGCAGTACTTC
-	-	TRBV18	TRBJ1-5	CASSPMTGQPQHF	TGTGCCAGCTCACCCATGACAGGACAGCCCCAGCATTTT
TRBD2	-	TRBV29-1	TRBJ2-3	CSVNGLDTQYF	TGCAGCGTAAACGGACTAGACACGCAGTATTTT
TRBD1	few	TRBV5-1	TRBJ2-4	CASSANTHRGWENIQYF	TGCGCCAGCAGCGCCAACACCCACAGGGGATGGGAAAACATTCAGTACTTC
TRBD1	-	TRBV7-8	TRBJ1-4	CASSLVGGQGIRLFF	TGTGCCAGCAGCTTAGTCGGGGGACAGGGGATCCGGCTGTTTTTT
TRBD2	-	TRBV4-3	TRBJ2-2	CASSQAAEREEITGELFF	TGCGCCAGCAGCCAAGCGGCCGAGCGGGAAGAAATCACCGGGGAGCTGTTTTTT
TRBD2	-	TRBV7-2	TRBJ2-7	CASSFGAGGYEQYF	TGTGCCAGCAGCTTTGGCGCGGGGGGTTACGAGCAGTACTTC
-	-	TRBV18	TRBJ2-1	CASSLTSSSYNEQFF	TGTGCCAGCTCACTAACAAGTTCCTCCTACAATGAGCAGTTCTTC
-	-	TRBV28	TRBJ2-7	CASSLFRVPYEQYF	TGTGCCAGCAGTTTATTCAGGGTCCCCTACGAGCAGTACTTC
-	-	TRBV6-1	TRBJ2-4	CASSVQVNKNIQYF	TGTGCCAGCAGTGTACAGGTGAACAAAAACATTCAGTACTTC
-	-	TRBV5-1	TRBJ2-7	CASSLSGNEQYF	TGCGCCAGCAGCTTATCGGGAAACGAGCAGTACTTC
TRBD2	-	TRBV28	TRBJ2-3	CASGLAGGTDTQYF	TGTGCCAGCGGACTAGCGGGAGGTACAGATACGCAGTATTTT
-	-	TRBV5-1	TRBJ2-5	CASSLATPEETQYF	TGCGCCAGCAGCTTGGCGACACCCGAAGAGACCCAGTACTTC
TRBD1	-	TRBV9	TRBJ1-4	CASSVGTGATNEKLFF	TGTGCCAGCAGCGTCGGGACAGGGGCAACTAATGAAAAACTGTTTTTT
TRBD1	-	TRBV7-2	TRBJ2-3	CASSTDRRNTDTQYF	TGTGCCAGCAGCACGGACAGGCGAAACACAGATACGCAGTATTTT
-	few	TRBV19	TRBJ1-5	CASTLRQESYQPQHF	TGTGCCAGTACCCTGAGACAGGAATCCTATCAGCCCCAGCATTTT
TRBD2	-	TRBV5-8	TRBJ2-4	CASSTGTSGAKNIQYF	TGTGCCAGCAGCACCGGGACTAGCGGAGCCAAAAACATTCAGTACTTC
-	-	TRBV7-9	TRBJ1-5	CASSWTANQPQRF	TGTGCCAGCAGCTGGACTGCCAATCAGCCCCAGCGTTTT
-	-	TRBV4-2	TRBJ2-6	CASSQGHSGANVLTF	TGTGCCAGCAGCCAAGGACACTCTGGGGCCAACGTCCTGACTTTC
-	-	TRBV4-1	TRBJ2-1	CASSQEWGGRSEQFF	TGCGCCAGCAGCCAAGAATGGGGGGGCCGCAGTGAGCAGTTCTTC
TRBD1	-	TRBV15	TRBJ1-5	CATSRDWTGKGRPQHF	TGTGCCACCAGCAGAGATTGGACAGGGAAGGGTAGGCCCCAGCATTTT
-	-	TRBV27	TRBJ1-5	CASSPRDLRENQPQHF	TGTGCCAGCAGTCCCCGGGACTTGCGCGAAAATCAGCCCCAGCATTTT
-	-	TRBV19	TRBJ2-3	CASSPGVGLTDTQYF	TGTGCCAGTAGTCCGGGAGTTGGTCTTACAGATACGCAGTATTTT
-	-	TRBV4-1	TRBJ2-5	CASSQGDYQETQYF	TGCGCCAGCAGCCAAGGGGACTACCAAGAGACCCAGTACTTC
TRBD1	-	TRBV6-4	TRBJ2-3	CASSETGASTDTQYF	TGTGCCAGCAGCGAGACAGGGGCTAGCACAGATACGCAGTATTTT
TRBD1	-	TRBV6-1	TRBJ1-2	CASRDRGLRSYTF	TGTGCCAGCCGGGACAGGGGGCTTAGAAGCTACACCTTC
TRBD1	-	TRBV5-6	TRBJ1-6	CASSWTGTKKDSPLHF	TGTGCCAGCAGCTGGACAGGGACCAAGAAGGATTCACCCCTCCACTTT
-	-	TRBV7-9	TRBJ2-5	CASSLGLAAATETQYF	TGTGCCAGCAGCTTAGGGTTGGCGGCCGCAACCGAGACCCAGTACTTC
-	-	TRBV28	TRBJ2-7	CASSYNRDSSSYEQYF	TGTGCCAGCAGTTATAACCGGGACTCCTCCTCATACGAGCAGTACTTC
-	few	TRBV12-5	TRBJ1-4	CASGLVYGALFF	TGTGCTAGTGGTTTGGTATACGGTGCGCTGTTTTTT
-	few	TRBV30	TRBJ2-3	CAWSLPDTQYF	TGTGCCTGGAGTCTTCCGGATACGCAGTATTTT
-	-	TRBV5-1	TRBJ2-7	CASSPDRGADEQYF	TGCGCCAGCAGCCCGGACCGGGGGGCGGACGAGCAGTACTTC
TRBD2	-	TRBV7-2	TRBJ2-3	CASSLRSSGTTDTQYF	TGTGCCAGCAGCTTAAGGTCTAGCGGAACCACAGATACGCAGTATTTT
-	-	TRBV5-1	TRBJ2-5	CASSSQGTQETQYF	TGCGCCAGCAGCTCCCAGGGGACCCAAGAGACCCAGTACTTC
-	-	TRBV11-2	TRBJ2-1	CASSPHPGSNNEQFF	TGTGCCAGCAGCCCTCACCCCGGGTCCAACAATGAGCAGTTCTTC
TRBD1	once	TRBV6-1	TRBJ2-7	CASSATPTGIPYEQYF	TGTGCCAGCAGTGCCACCCCGACAGGGATCCCCTACGAGCAGTACTTC
TRBD1	-	TRBV6-4	TRBJ2-5	CASSRDREETQYF	TGTGCCAGCAGTCGGGACAGGGAAGAGACCCAGTACTTC
-	-	TRBV29-1	TRBJ2-7	CSVLTRDSYEQYF	TGCAGCGTACTGACCAGGGACTCCTACGAGCAGTACTTC